This TCR beta chain was recorded in a study of neurological immune-mediated disorders. V was clipped by 6 bases and J by 4 bases, with 15 bases between them. The CDR3 length is 15 residues. Germline V gene lookup returns CDR1 SNHLY and CDR2 FYNNEI. This clonotype has ten or more counts. MiXCR, run by TCRdb on the 5' RACE reads, gives a single entry per CDR3 protein. This table holds approximately 44,000 distinct CDR3 sequences, just under 6% found once. This clonotype was obtained from a woman aged 18-30 years with multiple sclerosis. Sequenced: CD4+ T cells from blood. The chain is built from TRBV2 and TRBJ2-2, with D possibly being TRBD1 (6 bases). The CDR3: CASRQSRGITGELFF. In DNA, the CDR3 is TGTGCCAGCAGACAATCTAGGGGGATCACCGGGGAGCTGTTTTTT. Variable domain in full (rest from reference TRBV2 and TRBJ2-2): EPEVTQTPSHQVTQMGQEVILRCVPISNHLYFYWYRQILGQKVEFLVSFYNNEISEKSEIFDDQFSVERPDGSNFTLKIRSTKLEDSAMYFCASRQSRGITGELFFGEGSRLTVL.